The 9 T cell receptor beta chains below were found in one sample sequenced in a study of PD-L1 blockade in urothelial cancer. The assay was immunoSEQ multiplex PCR, and TCRdb's table has in-frame clones only and misses some. The repertoire holds 35,000 or so clones, around 83% seen once, with around 17% in the top ten. The sequences come from PBMCs, collected around atezolizumab (anti-PD-L1) treatment. The receptor set was obtained from a man aged 60 to 69 with urothelial cancer.

V gene TRBV18 combines with J gene TRBJ2-2; unclear D gene. This CDR3 comprises 14 residues. Trimming took 1 base from V and 2 from J, leaving 5 bases between them. Germline V CDR1 and CDR2: KGHSH, LQKENI. CDR3 nucleotide sequence: TGTGCCAGCTCACCACGGAGAAACACCGGGGAGCTGTTTTTT. As protein: CASSPRRNTGELFF.

The rearrangement uses TRBV4-2 and TRBJ2-2, with D tentatively TRBD1 (6 bases). This CDR3 contains 17 residues. Germline V gene sequence: CDR1 LGHNA, CDR2 YNFKEQ. Trimming pared 0 bases from V and 0 bases from J, leaving 11 bases between. Written as DNA, the CDR3 is TGTGCCAGCAGCCAAGAATTTCCAGGGGCGAACACCGGGGAGCTGTTTTTT. It translates to CASSQEFPGANTGELFF.

Here the CDR3 DNA reads TGTGCCAGCAGAAACTGGACTAGCGGTAGCTCCTACAATGAGCAGTTCTTC. Its protein is CASRNWTSGSSYNEQFF. The chain employs TRBV27 and TRBJ2-1; 10 bases map to TRBD2. V was pared by 6 bases and J by 0 bases, with 8 bases of the junction left unmatched. The CDR3 extends over 17 amino acids. Germline V gene lookup returns CDR1 MNHEY and CDR2 SMNVEV (reference sequence).

This chain links TRBV19 with TRBJ1-2; maybe TRBD1 (6 bases). Trimming cost V 7 bases and J 6 bases, with 15 bases left between them. The CDR3 extends over 13 amino acids. From germline, CDR1 is LNHDA and CDR2 SQIVND (reference sequence). The CDR3 DNA reads TGTGCCAGTAACGGCAGGGGAGACCATGGCTACACCTTC. Encoded protein: CASNGRGDHGYTF.

V usage is TRBV2 and J usage is TRBJ2-7; TRBD2 matches 8 bases. The length of the CDR3 is 15 residues. Germline V CDR1 and CDR2: SNHLY, FYNNEI. Unmatched junction bases numbered 9, after V lost 7 bases and J lost 1 base. Here the CDR3 reads CASKDQSGSSYEQYF. DNA of the CDR3: TGTGCCAGCAAAGATCAAAGCGGGAGTTCCTACGAGCAGTACTTC.

The chain uses TRBV12-5 and TRBJ2-3; 13 bases line up with TRBD2. Germline V gene sequence: CDR1 LGHNT, CDR2 FRNRAP. Unmatched junction bases numbered 4, after V lost 4 bases and J lost 0 bases. This CDR3 spans 17 amino acids. The CDR3 coding sequence is TGTGCTAGTGGTTCGGGACTAGCGGGAACTAGCACAGATACGCAGTATTTT. Encoded protein: CASGSGLAGTSTDTQYF.

This chain uses TRBV9 with TRBJ2-5; a weak D match, TRBD1 (5 bases). Germline CDR1 reads SGDLS; CDR2 reads YYNGEE. CDR3 length: 13 amino acids. Trimming left V 1 base short and J 4 bases short, with 8 bases between. The CDR3 coding sequence is TGTGCCAGCAGCGTAACAGGAAGAGAGACCCAGTACTTC. Amino acids: CASSVTGRETQYF.

V gene TRBV10-3 combines with J gene TRBJ2-1, with 7 nucleotides matching TRBD1. Germline CDR1 reads ENHRY; CDR2 reads SYGVKD. This CDR3 is 15 amino acids long. V trimming: 6 bases; J trimming: 2 bases; junction bases outside the gene matches: 7. CDR3 residues: CAISEGQPTYNEQFF. CDR3 sequence (DNA): TGTGCCATCAGCGAGGGACAGCCTACCTACAATGAGCAGTTCTTC.

The J gene is TRBJ1-1, the V gene TRBV11-3, with unresolved D. The CDR3 has 14 amino acids. The V and J ends lost 1 base and 1 base respectively, with 7 bases between them. The germline V gene encodes CDR1 SGHNT and CDR2 YENEEA. The CDR3 protein is CASSLGRGNTEAFF. CDR3 DNA sequence: TGTGCCAGCAGCTTAGGGAGAGGGAACACTGAAGCTTTCTTT.